This TCR beta chain was sequenced for a study of blood T cell repertoires in COVID-19. Study-level background: Collection of acute and convalescent COVID-19 samples took place in the United States, Italy and Spain. From T cells, B-cell-depleted T cells, or PBMCs came the material, which was cDNA or gDNA.

The V end lost 5 bases, the J end lost 5 bases, and 19 bases lay between the germline ends. The CDR3 totals 15 residues. In germline, CDR1 is LNHDA, CDR2 SQIVND (reference sequence). In the original processing: Amplification of reference gene primers was used by the study to estimate nucleated cell counts. Repertoires were generated with immunoSEQ multiplex PCR, while TCRdb's copy carries only in-frame clones and drops some. V and J calls and clone size are given by that table; D and trimming were obtained from the DNA. This sample has 200,000 to 300,000 clones, with roughly 88% found just once. The TCR comes from a woman aged 25 to 45 with acute or convalescent COVID-19. The rearrangement links TRBV19 to TRBJ2-7, with D hard to call. The sequenced sample was peripheral blood. In nucleotides, the CDR3 is TGTGCCAGTAGTCCCACCGACAAACCTCCCGACGAGCAGTACTTC. Translating gives CASSPTDKPPDEQYF. Combining the CDR3 with reference TRBV19 and TRBJ2-7 gives the whole variable domain DGGITQSPKYLFRKEGQNVTLSCEQNLNHDAMYWYRQDPGQGLRLIYYSQIVNDFQKGDIAEGYSVSREKKESFPLTVTSAQKNPTAFYLCASSPTDKPPDEQYFGPGTRLTVT.